Sequencing of this T cell receptor (beta chain) was carried out in a study of T cell responses to AZD1222 COVID-19 vaccine. Whole-study findings and limits: Repertoires were sampled only after the peak T cell response.

This table comes from immunoSEQ multiplex PCR, and its TCRdb copy is limited to in-frame clones, with some not included. The table records 150,000 to 200,000 clones, 85% to 95% of them present only once. V was shortened by 4 bases and J by 1 base, with 11 bases between the two germline ends. CDR1 is SGHRS, CDR2 YFSETQ, per germline. This CDR3 comprises 15 residues. As concerns this clone: Its antigen is as yet unknown.

The clonotype originates from an adult who received the MenACWY meningococcal vaccine as a control. Here the sequenced sample was peripheral blood, taken 28 days after the second dose of the MenACWY control vaccine. The chain has TRBV5-1 and TRBJ2-2; possibly TRBD1 for D (5 bases). The CDR3 here is CASSRGVGNTGELFF. The DNA of the CDR3 is TGCGCCAGCAGCAGGGGCGTGGGGAACACCGGGGAGCTGTTTTTT.